One and the same sample provided the 29 T cell receptor beta chains below, sequenced in a study of shared clonotypes between healthy human individuals. Profiling relied on immunoSEQ multiplex PCR, and the TCRdb table lists in-frame clones only, not all of them. The sample has about 2.4 million clones, 90% to 95% seen once; the top ten hold about 0.39%. The specimen was naive CD4+ T cells from PBMCs. Subset meaning: CD45RA+ positively selected. The receptors derive from a man younger than 30 in good health. Some clones in this sample may be carry-over from other donors' samples.

This clone was detected once. This chain connects TRBV7-6 to TRBJ2-7; 8 bases are a match to TRBD1. V dropped 6 bases and J dropped 1; count of bases not matched to a gene: 8. CDR1 is SGHVS, CDR2 FNYEAQ, per germline. The CDR3 covers 15 residues. CDR3 sequence reads: CASSPVRTGSYEQYF. The CDR3 region has the DNA TGTGCCAGCAGTCCAGTGAGGACAGGGTCCTACGAGCAGTACTTC.

The V gene is TRBV7-2, the J gene TRBJ2-5; tentative D call: TRBD2 (6 bases). Germline V gene sequence: CDR1 SGHTA, CDR2 FQGNSA. The germline V and J ends were trimmed by 4 bases and 6 bases, with 18 bases remaining between them. The CDR3 totals 15 residues. CDR3 loop: CASSSPGGRRKTQYF. For the CDR3, the DNA is TGTGCCAGCAGCTCCCCCGGAGGGAGGCGAAAGACCCAGTACTTC.

The rearrangement uses TRBV6-1 and TRBJ1-2; no clear D gene. Germline V CDR1 and CDR2: MNHNS, SASEGT. The CDR3 consists of 14 residues. V was clipped by 7 bases and J by 7 bases, with 19 bases between them. Written as DNA, the CDR3 is TGTGCCAGCACTAAGACATACAACCTGTCTGGCTACACCTTC. This encodes CASTKTYNLSGYTF.

The gene calls are TRBV25-1 and TRBJ2-1; a possible D gene is TRBD1 (6 bases). V lost 4 bases, J lost 7 bases, and 11 bases lay in between. Per the germline V gene, CDR1 is MGHDK and CDR2 is SYGVNS. This CDR3 has 13 residues. CDR3 sequence reads: CASSAAGANEQFF. The CDR3 DNA sequence: TGTGCCAGCAGTGCGGCAGGGGCAAATGAGCAGTTCTTC.

This clone was observed a single time. V and J are TRBV7-2 and TRBJ1-1; 8 bases are a match to TRBD1. J was trimmed by 0 bases and V by 7 bases; bases with no gene match: 7. The V gene's germline CDR1 is SGHTA and CDR2 FQGNSA. The CDR3 totals 15 residues. The CDR3 protein is CASTGQTGVNTEAFF. CDR3 nucleotides: TGTGCCAGCACTGGACAGACAGGGGTGAACACTGAAGCTTTCTTT.

The chain uses TRBV6-5 and TRBJ1-2; TRBD1 agrees at 9 bases. This CDR3 has 16 amino acids. J gave up 8 bases and V 4 bases, and 14 bases lay outside the gene matches. The germline CDR1 and CDR2 sequences are MNHEY and SVGAGI. The CDR3 DNA follows: TGTGCCAGCAGTTTACGACCCGGGACAGGGTACGGGGGCTACACCTTC. Translated: CASSLRPGTGYGGYTF.

This chain uses TRBV7-3 with TRBJ2-7, with a weak D call TRBD1 (6 bases). Trimming cost V 1 base and J 6 bases, with 10 bases left between them. Germline V gene sequence: CDR1 SGHTA, CDR2 FQGTGA. CDR3 length equals 13 residues. In DNA, the CDR3 is TGTGCCAGCAGCTTAATCTCGACAGGCGAGCAGTACTTC. Its protein is CASSLISTGEQYF.

The chain recombines TRBV18 with TRBJ1-2; TRBD1 matches 7 bases. Germline CDR1 KGHSH, CDR2 LQKENI. J lost 0 bases, V lost 0 bases, and 1 base had no gene match. The CDR3 contains 15 residues. The CDR3 region is CASSPPGQPNYGYTF. The CDR3 region has the DNA TGTGCCAGCTCACCACCGGGACAGCCTAACTATGGCTACACCTTC.

This sequence joins TRBV6-5 and TRBJ1-1, with D perhaps TRBD1 (5 bases). The V gene's germline CDR1 is MNHEY and CDR2 SVGAGI. The CDR3 contains 14 residues. The germline V and J ends were trimmed by 2 bases and 1 base, with 8 bases remaining between them. The chain's CDR3 is CASSYQGPNTEAFF. CDR3 sequence (DNA): TGTGCCAGCAGTTACCAGGGCCCGAACACTGAAGCTTTCTTT.

This chain uses TRBV4-3 with TRBJ1-4, with TRBD1 as a possible D gene (5 bases). Trimming left V 1 base short and J 8 bases short, with 11 bases between. Germline CDR1 LGHNA, CDR2 YSLEER. CDR3 length: 14 residues. The CDR3 reads CASSQGPWGEKLFF. CDR3 in DNA: TGCGCCAGCAGCCAAGGCCCCTGGGGGGAAAAACTGTTTTTT.

The chain employs TRBV6-1 and TRBJ2-7, with D perhaps matching TRBD1 or TRBD2 (5 bases each). Germline V gene lookup returns CDR1 MNHNS and CDR2 SASEGT. This CDR3 is 12 amino acids long. Trimming cost V 10 bases and J 2 bases, with 12 bases left between them. DNA for the CDR3: TGTGCCACTGCCGGGACGACCTACGAGCAGTACTTC. Its protein is CATAGTTYEQYF.

On this clone: Other nucleotide sequences in the sample specify the same CDR3. The chain has TRBV7-9 and TRBJ2-3; TRBD2 matches at 16 bases. In germline, CDR1 is SEHNR, CDR2 FQNEAQ (reference sequence). V lost 4 bases to trimming and J lost 4 bases; unmatched junction nucleotides: 2. This CDR3 spans 16 amino acids. CDR3 protein: CASSSGLAGGADTQYF. DNA for the CDR3: TGTGCCAGCAGCTCGGGACTAGCGGGAGGGGCAGATACGCAGTATTTT.

V is TRBV5-6 and J is TRBJ2-1; D is possibly TRBD1 (8 bases). The germline V and J ends were trimmed by 6 bases and 7 bases, with 23 bases remaining between them. This CDR3 spans 16 amino acids. Germline CDR1 SGHDT, CDR2 YYEEEE. The CDR3 coding sequence is TGTGCCAGCAACCCATACCGGACAGGGAGGGAGAATGAGCAGTTCTTC. Translating gives CASNPYRTGRENEQFF.

This clone was found once. CDR3 DNA: TGTGCCAGCACCCCCGTGGGGGCCGCTGGCTACACCTTC. Protein: CASTPVGAAGYTF. The chain joins TRBV7-2 to TRBJ1-2; TRBD1 is a possible D gene (6 bases). With 7 bases removed from V and 7 bases from J, the gap between germline ends came to 16 bases. This CDR3 spans 13 amino acids. The germline V gene encodes CDR1 SGHTA and CDR2 FQGNSA.

CDR3 protein: CASSPDRGRRPQHF. The CDR3 DNA sequence: TGTGCCAGCAGTCCCGACAGGGGGCGAAGGCCCCAGCATTTT. The J gene is TRBJ1-5, the V gene TRBV27; 10 bases match TRBD1. The V segment lost 5 bases and the J segment 9 bases; nucleotides outside the gene matches: 7. The length of the CDR3 is 14 residues. CDR1 and CDR2 from the germline V gene are MNHEY and SMNVEV (reference sequence).

The V call is TRBV5-1, the J call TRBJ2-2; 8 nucleotides align to TRBD2. J was trimmed by 5 bases and V by 0 bases; bases with no gene match: 3. Germline CDR1 is SGHRS and CDR2 is YFSETQ. The CDR3 loop spans 15 amino acids. The DNA for the CDR3 is TGCGCCAGCAGCTTGGAAGCTAGCGGGACCGGGGAGCTGTTTTTT. Amino acid sequence: CASSLEASGTGELFF.

This clone has only one observation. This chain links TRBV7-3 with TRBJ2-1, with 8 bases fitting TRBD2. The J segment lost 4 bases and the V segment lost 5 bases, leaving 7 bases of the junction unmatched. The CDR3 has 15 residues. Germline CDR1 and CDR2: SGHTA and FQGTGA. CDR3 bases: TGTGCCAGCAGCCCCATAGCGGGGAATTACAATGAGCAGTTCTTC. Translation gives CASSPIAGNYNEQFF. Drawing the rest from reference TRBV7-3 and TRBJ2-1, the complete variable domain is GAGVSQTPSNKVTEKGKYVELRCDPISGHTALYWYRQSLGQGPEFLIYFQGTGAADDSGLPNDRFFAVRPEGSVSTLKIQRTERGDSAVYLCASSPIAGNYNEQFFGPGTRLTVL.

As DNA, the CDR3 is TGTGCCAGCAGCTCACGGCTAGCGGGACTTCCCAATGAGCAGTTCTTC. Amino acid sequence: CASSSRLAGLPNEQFF. The rearrangement joins TRBV5-4 to TRBJ2-1; 9 nucleotides line up with TRBD2. The CDR3 contains 16 residues. V lost 3 bases, J lost 6 bases, and 10 bases stayed unmatched. Germline CDR1 is SGHNT and CDR2 is YYREEE (reference sequence).

This rearrangement joins TRBV7-2 to TRBJ2-7; D is unclear. The CDR3 runs to 12 residues. V gave up 6 bases and J gave up 3 bases, with 9 bases separating them. The V gene's germline CDR1 is SGHTA and CDR2 FQGNSA. The CDR3 protein is CASSQSFYEQYF. The DNA for the CDR3 is TGTGCCAGCAGTCAATCTTTCTACGAGCAGTACTTC.

This clone was found once. This chain joins TRBV4-1 and TRBJ2-4; 13 bases line up with TRBD2. The germline V gene encodes CDR1 MGHRA and CDR2 YSYEKL. Losses at the gene ends were 1 base for V and 1 base for J; bases not matched to a gene: 4. The CDR3 length is 18 residues. As DNA, the CDR3 is TGCGCCAGCAGCCAAGGACTAGCGGGGGGAGTGGCCAAAAACATTCAGTACTTC. Translated: CASSQGLAGGVAKNIQYF.

This clone was observed a single time. The V and J genes are TRBV4-3 and TRBJ2-2, with TRBD1 matching 7 bases. J lost 4 bases, V lost 1 base, and 3 bases had no gene match. Looked up from germline, CDR1 is LGHNA and CDR2 is YSLEER. The CDR3 is 15 amino acids. In nucleotides, the CDR3 is TGCGCCAGCAGCCAAGGACAGGGAGTCACCGGGGAGCTGTTTTTT. Translated, it gives CASSQGQGVTGELFF.

This clone was observed once. The rearrangement uses TRBV6-1 and TRBJ1-1, with no clear D. V gave up 0 bases and J gave up 11 bases, with 16 bases separating them. The germline V gene has CDR1 MNHNS and CDR2 SASEGT. This CDR3 is 14 amino acids long. The chain's CDR3 is CASSEAPAGRGAFF. As DNA, the CDR3 is TGTGCCAGCAGTGAAGCGCCGGCAGGCCGAGGGGCTTTCTTT.

This clone was recorded only once. The CDR3 loop reads CASTDRIFGETQYF. CDR3 coding DNA: TGCGCCAGCACGGATCGAATATTTGGGGAGACCCAGTACTTC. The chain recombines TRBV5-1 with TRBJ2-5; D is ambiguous. The CDR3 has 14 residues. The V gene lost 6 bases and the J gene lost 5 bases, with 17 bases spanning the gap. Germline-derived CDR1 and CDR2 are SGHRS and YFSETQ.

This chain connects TRBV27 to TRBJ2-7, with TRBD1 identical over 10 bases. CDR1 and CDR2 from the germline V gene are MNHEY and SMNVEV (reference sequence). CDR3 length: 15 amino acids. J gave up 3 bases and V 10 bases, and 12 bases lay outside the gene matches. The CDR3 sequence: CATRTEGQGFYEQYF. The DNA for the CDR3 is TGTGCCACCAGGACCGAGGGACAGGGGTTCTACGAGCAGTACTTC.

V usage is TRBV28 and J usage is TRBJ1-1; tentative D call: TRBD1 (6 bases). Trimming stripped 8 bases from V and 5 bases from J, with 15 bases between. Germline assignment: CDR1 MDHEN and CDR2 SYDVKM. This CDR3 has 13 amino acids. CDR3 coding DNA: TGTGCCAGCGGGGGCAGGGGCCCGACTGAAGCTTTCTTT. Translating gives CASGGRGPTEAFF.

A note on this clone: Other DNA variants within this sample encode the same CDR3. This chain uses TRBV7-3 with TRBJ2-1; the D gene is possibly TRBD2 (5 bases). Germline loops: CDR1 SGHTA, CDR2 FQGTGA. The V end lost 5 bases, the J end lost 0 bases, and 14 bases lay between the germline ends. The CDR3 sequence is 16 residues long. The CDR3 nucleotides read TGTGCCAGCAGCCTGGCGGGCCCCAGCTCCTACAATGAGCAGTTCTTC. Translating it yields CASSLAGPSSYNEQFF.

The V gene is TRBV28, the J gene TRBJ2-5; TRBD2 might be the D (5 bases). Trimming stripped 7 bases from V and 5 bases from J, with 11 bases between. The CDR3 contains 12 residues. From germline, CDR1 is MDHEN and CDR2 SYDVKM. This chain's CDR3 is CASTGMRETQYF. CDR3 bases: TGTGCCAGCACGGGAATGAGGGAGACCCAGTACTTC.

The J gene is TRBJ2-7, the V gene TRBV6-6; no clear D gene. The CDR3 spans 13 residues. Germline V gene sequence: CDR1 MNHNY, CDR2 SVGAGI (reference sequence). Trimming shortened V by 11 bases and J by 6 bases, and 20 bases separated the two germline ends. In DNA, the CDR3 is TGTGCCTGTACAGCTCCTCCCGCCGCCGAGCAGTACTTC. Amino acids: CACTAPPAAEQYF.

The chain recombines TRBV14 with TRBJ2-7, with TRBD1 as a possible D gene (6 bases). The CDR3 totals 15 residues. CDR1 is SGHDN, CDR2 FVKESK, per germline. Between the trimmed V and J ends, which lost 2 bases and 5 bases, there was a span of 16 bases. CDR3 coding DNA: TGTGCCAGCAGCCAAAGGCAGGGGATTTCGGACGAGCAGTACTTC. Amino acid sequence: CASSQRQGISDEQYF.